The text below deals with one TCR beta chain. The antigen this receptor binds is unknown. No base qualities exist here, and no much larger clone lies one base off it. From a lookup of the germline V gene, CDR1 and CDR2 are MNHEY and SVGAGI. Including cysteine and phenylalanine, the CDR3 has 14 amino acids. The DNA shown is the 42-base CDR3, in frame from base 1. V is shortened by 2 bases, J by 8 bases, and the region joining them spans 15 bases. The sample belongs to a study of blood T cell repertoires in COVID-19 (dated by TCRdb to the early 2020s). Regarding the complete study: The collaborator samples originated in the United States, Italy and Spain and spanned the acute and convalescent phases of COVID-19. The prospective study material was composed of cDNA or gDNA derived from T cells, B-cell-depleted T cells, or PBMCs. The dataset comprised deeply sampled blood TCRbeta repertoires from subjects exposed to, actively infected with, or recovered from COVID-19. The repertoires were released in a freely available public database intended as a resource for research on the immune response to SARS-CoV-2. Samples came from the ongoing ImmuneRACE study (first 160 participants) plus 1,254 subjects from 6 global collaborators. A de-identified subject ID, COVID-19 status, age in years and sex were almost always included in the sample metadata. Where available, HLA class I and class II types were obtained from metadata supplied by the sample provider rather than from assay-based typing. Paper-wide results and their limitations: How much clinical and demographic metadata was included differed by source and by participant, and the metadata was provided uncurated.

Whole blood was collected in K2EDTA tubes by collaborating institutions according to the institutions' own protocols. For TCRbeta analysis, collaborators shipped samples in one of three forms: frozen whole blood, isolated PBMCs, or DNA extracted from either of those sample types. TCRbeta CDR3 regions were amplified from genomic DNA by means of the immunoSEQ Assay, a bias-controlled multiplex PCR. Concerning the study's data processing: The number of nucleated cells in each sample was estimated from the amplification of reference gene primers within the assay. To quantify the absolute abundance of each unique TCRbeta CDR3 rearrangement, sequence reads were collapsed and filtered. For each sample, productive Simpson clonality was calculated by taking the square root of Simpson's diversity index across productive rearrangements. TCRdb obtained this table from immuneACCESS and retained in-frame rearrangements with V and J assigned. These tables miss some clones; where compared with another copy, unresolved V genes account for less than half of the shortfall, and the remainder is unexplained. The V and J calls and clone size were taken over from that table, and D and trimming were inferred from the DNA. In this sample the table shows some 250,000 clones, roughly nine tenths of which occur a single time. Of the sample, 5.5% to 6.5% falls within the top ten clones.

The receptor comes from a man aged 55 to 70 with acute or convalescent COVID-19. Sequencing was performed on peripheral blood. Recombination connected TRBV6-5 to TRBJ1-2, with the D gene not clear enough to name. The base sequence is TGTGCCAGCAGTTACGGGGATGGGAGTGGGGGCTACACCTTC. This translates into CASSYGDGSGGYTF.